These T cell receptor beta chains were read from a single sample in a study of CD8+ T cells in alopecia areata. Profiled with immunoSEQ multiplex PCR; TCRdb holds only in-frame clones, not every one. Of around 190,000 clones listed, more than 50% are singletons. The sequencing used CD4+ T cells sorted from blood, collected at week 24, from a patient treated with tofacitinib. Every receptor here comes from a human donor with alopecia areata. The CDR3 runs from the conserved cysteine through the conserved F or W. D genes are given only for firm matches. Not every row has a clone size; where given, it reads once, few, many or a size class.

>.|TRBV5-1|TRBJ1-1|.
CASTAERGTEAFF
TGCGCCAGCACCGCAGAGAGGGGCACTGAAGCTTTCTTT
>.|TRBV2|TRBJ1-6|.
CASIRTLGYSPLHF
TGTGCCAGCATTCGGACATTGGGATATTCACCCCTCCACTTT
>few|TRBV29-1|TRBJ2-7|.
CSVARGGYEQYF
TGCAGCGTTGCTAGGGGCGGCTACGAGCAGTACTTC
>.|TRBV5-1|TRBJ1-2|TRBD1
CASSDGQGFSHYGYTF
TGCGCCAGCAGCGACGGACAGGGGTTTTCGCACTATGGCTACACCTTC
>.|TRBV30|TRBJ1-1|.
CAWSLQGATEAFF
TGTGCCTGGAGTTTACAAGGGGCCACTGAAGCTTTCTTT
>.|TRBV5-1|TRBJ1-2|.
CASSLDHDRGYGYTF
TGCGCCAGCAGCTTGGATCATGACCGTGGCTATGGCTACACCTTC
>.|TRBV9|TRBJ2-5|.
CASSGGRGYQETQYF
TGTGCCAGCAGCGGAGGTAGGGGGTACCAAGAGACCCAGTACTTC
>.|TRBV25-1|TRBJ2-7|.
CASGGVGPYEQYF
TGTGCCAGCGGAGGGGTGGGGCCCTACGAGCAGTACTTC
>.|TRBV7-2|TRBJ1-2|.
CASSFYGREVRSSF
TGTGCCAGCAGCTTTTATGGCAGGGAAGTTCGCAGCTCCTTC
>.|TRBV4-1|TRBJ2-1|.
CASSHLFTGDLYNEQFF
TGCGCCAGCAGCCACCTATTCACGGGGGACCTATACAATGAGCAGTTCTTC
>.|TRBV7-2|TRBJ2-1|TRBD2
CASSIPGLGIEQFF
TGTGCCAGCAGCATTCCGGGACTAGGAATCGAGCAGTTCTTC
>.|TRBV6-5|TRBJ1-1|.
CASSYARSLNTEAFF
TGTGCCAGCAGCTACGCTCGTTCCCTGAACACTGAAGCTTTCTTT
>.|TRBV19|TRBJ2-7|.
CASSTNRGGEQYF
TGTGCCAGTAGTACGAACAGGGGGGGCGAGCAGTACTTC
>once|TRBV9|TRBJ1-1|.
CASSVVAGNTEAFF
TGTGCCAGCAGCGTAGTAGCGGGGAACACTGAAGCTTTCTTT
>.|TRBV5-1|TRBJ1-2|TRBD1
CASSGTETNPYGYTF
TGCGCCAGCAGCGGGACAGAGACAAACCCTTATGGCTACACCTTC
>.|TRBV11-2|TRBJ2-7|TRBD1
CASSLAIGGNTYEQYF
TGTGCCAGCAGCTTAGCCATAGGGGGCAATACCTACGAGCAGTACTTC
>.|TRBV15|TRBJ1-2|.
CATSPGQQIRGYTF
TGTGCCACCAGCCCCGGACAGCAAATAAGGGGCTACACCTTC
>.|TRBV28|TRBJ2-4|.
CASIRTVENIQYF
TGTGCCAGCATCCGGACAGTGGAAAACATTCAGTACTTC
>.|TRBV9|TRBJ1-1|.
CASSVVGGDTEAFF
TGTGCCAGCAGCGTAGTGGGCGGAGACACTGAAGCTTTCTTT
>.|TRBV5-1|TRBJ2-1|TRBD1
CASSLQTGGSNEQFF
TGCGCCAGCAGCTTGCAGACAGGGGGTTCCAATGAGCAGTTCTTC
>few|TRBV10-2|TRBJ2-1|.
CASSEGSNEQFF
TGCGCCAGCAGTGAAGGCTCGAATGAGCAGTTCTTC
>.|TRBV6-4|TRBJ1-2|.
CASSDSSGKPTYGYTF
TGTGCCAGCAGTGACTCGAGTGGAAAGCCAACCTATGGCTACACCTTC
>.|TRBV6-1|TRBJ2-7|.
CASSELGSGSYEQYF
TGTGCCAGCAGTGAATTGGGGTCAGGCTCCTACGAGCAGTACTTC
>.|TRBV7-9|TRBJ1-1|.
CASSTRTANTEAFF
TGTGCCAGCAGCACCCGGACAGCGAACACTGAAGCTTTCTTT
>.|TRBV11-2|TRBJ1-6|.
CASSLDGKDNSPLHF
TGTGCCAGCAGCCTCGACGGAAAGGATAATTCACCCCTCCACTTT
>.|TRBV7-2|TRBJ1-2|.
CASSLMSGAGDGYTF
TGTGCCAGCAGCTTGATGTCAGGGGCGGGTGATGGCTACACCTTC
>.|TRBV6-4|TRBJ2-3|.
CASRAAIKYF
TGTGCCAGCAGAGCGGCCATCAAGTATTTT
>.|TRBV9|TRBJ1-6|TRBD1
CASSTRGQYNSPLHF
TGTGCCAGCAGCACCCGGGGACAGTATAATTCACCCCTCCACTTT
>.|TRBV12-5|TRBJ2-2|TRBD2
CASVKGLAGAGELFF
TGTGCTAGTGTTAAGGGACTAGCGGGCGCCGGGGAGCTGTTTTTT
>.|TRBV9|TRBJ1-2|TRBD1
CASSKGQGIYGYTF
TGTGCCAGCAGCAAGGGACAGGGGATCTATGGCTACACCTTC
>.|TRBV30|TRBJ2-1|.
CAQGRGEQFF
TGTGCACAGGGTCGAGGTGAGCAGTTCTTC
>few|TRBV11-2|TRBJ2-1|TRBD2
CASNAGGSYNEQFF
TGTGCCAGCAATGCGGGGGGGTCTTACAATGAGCAGTTCTTC
>.|TRBV23-1|TRBJ1-2|.
CASSSDRSYGYTF
TGCGCCAGCAGTTCAGATAGAAGCTATGGCTACACCTTC
>.|TRBV15|TRBJ2-7|.
CATSRALDTGEQYF
TGTGCCACCAGCAGAGCCTTAGACACAGGCGAGCAGTACTTC
>.|TRBV9|TRBJ1-1|TRBD1
CASGGDRSTEAFF
TGTGCCAGTGGGGGGGACAGGAGCACTGAAGCTTTCTTT
>.|TRBV25-1|TRBJ1-2|TRBD1
CASSDPGQPHGYTF
TGTGCCAGCAGTGATCCGGGACAGCCCCATGGCTACACCTTC
>.|TRBV29-1|TRBJ2-1|.
CSVRDPNEQFF
TGCAGCGTCCGAGACCCCAATGAGCAGTTCTTC
>.|TRBV30|TRBJ1-1|.
CAWSKSGSGAFF
TGTGCCTGGAGTAAATCCGGATCCGGGGCTTTCTTT
>.|TRBV29-1|TRBJ1-2|.
CSVESRRGLYGYTF
TGCAGCGTTGAAAGCCGGAGGGGTTTATACGGCTACACCTTC
>.|TRBV30|TRBJ1-5|.
CAWSVLGNQPQHF
TGTGCCTGGAGTGTATTGGGGAATCAGCCCCAGCATTTT
>.|TRBV29-1|TRBJ1-1|.
CSVVGVLSDTEAFF
TGCAGCGTGGTAGGGGTACTTTCTGACACTGAAGCTTTCTTT
>.|TRBV4-2|TRBJ1-4|.
CASSRAASGMFF
TGTGCCAGCAGCCGAGCCGCCTCAGGGATGTTTTTT
>few|TRBV11-3|TRBJ2-1|.
CASNPGQKANEQFF
TGTGCCAGCAACCCCGGACAGAAGGCCAATGAGCAGTTCTTC
>.|TRBV27|TRBJ1-6|.
CASSVSNSPLHF
TGTGCCAGCAGTGTGTCAAATTCACCCCTCCACTTT
>few|TRBV10-2|TRBJ1-5|.
CASVDRPGQPQHF
TGCGCCAGCGTCGACAGGCCGGGACAGCCCCAGCATTTT
>.|TRBV6-5|TRBJ1-6|TRBD1
CASRDRNSPLHF
TGTGCCAGCCGGGACAGGAATTCACCCCTCCACTTT
>.|TRBV6-6|TRBJ2-7|.
CASSRRQITYEQYF
TGTGCCAGTAGTAGGCGGCAGATTACCTACGAGCAGTACTTC
>once|TRBV7-2|TRBJ2-4|TRBD2
CASSFGTSDRQYF
TGTGCCAGCAGCTTCGGGACTAGCGACCGGCAGTACTTC